Given below is one T cell receptor beta chain in context. There is no known antigen for this receptor. The sample holds no much larger clone one base away, and base qualities are not on file. The sample belongs to a study of cytomegalovirus exposure and HLA in healthy donors (TCRdb year 2017). Turning to the overall study: An earlier analysis of approximately 600 of the donors reported 250 to 350 Gb of sequence data and some 120 million unique TCR beta sequences from 190 million or so T cells. An early release that covered roughly 600 HLA-typed donors contained approximately 300 gigabases of sequencing data and 75 million to 100 million unique TCR sequences. Of the roughly 400 genotyped donors, 75% to 85% were placed in the genetic ancestry cluster associated with self-reported Caucasian donors. The aim of the study was to test whether cataloging public T cell receptors could identify signatures of past pathogen exposure. The T cell repertoires of 550 to 850 subjects were profiled by immunosequencing and related to cytomegalovirus serostatus. Along with the roughly 610-subject first cohort, a separate validation cohort of over a hundred different subjects was used. To predict cytomegalovirus infection status, the study combined high-throughput TCR immunosequencing, statistical association of individual TCRs with disease status, and machine learning. A later analysis re-analyzed previously published TCR beta repertoires from 550 to 700 donors and added high-resolution HLA genotyping to study TCR occurrence patterns. The later analysis used no new phenotypic data to find candidate immune exposures, relying instead on TCR beta sequences and their occurrence across donors. An earlier analysis of around 580 of the donors used high-throughput TCR beta sequencing to judge whether each TCR beta V gene segment behaved as functional or pseudogenic. Donor age, sex, ethnicity and CMV serostatus were collected together with the repertoire data. A later genetic analysis took genome-wide SNP genotypes for 398 of the 666 donors and used that subset as a discovery cohort. Every repertoire in the discovery cohort had been generated on one and the same sequencing platform. Class I and class II HLA loci were covered by the typing at four-digit resolution. Typing coverage varied by locus: roughly 620-640 donors for A, B, C, DRB1 and DQB1; approximately 520 for DQA1; about 600 for DPA1; fewer than 480 for DPB1. Roughly five DR-DQ haplotypes were handled as single units for association and clustering, since linkage in the cohort was strong. Among some 410 genotyped donors of the cohort, an average of about 240,000 unique TCR beta nucleotide sequences were sequenced per donor, roughly a sixth of them non-productive. On the study overall, not on this receptor specifically: Most TCR sequences were observed very rarely across donors, whereas some public TCRs were present in many individuals. In vitro tests confirmed that a few of the cytomegalovirus-associated TCR beta chains recognize cytomegalovirus antigens. An earlier analysis of approximately 570 of the donors showed that most TCR beta V segments appeared in productive rearrangements either about 87% or about 30% of the time, which broadly matched IMGT annotations. According to a later analysis, most CMV-associated TCR beta chains appeared to be HLA-restricted, and the HLA associations seemed to be driven largely by CMV exposure. According to a later analysis, TCR association rates differed among HLA loci, with DRB1 alleles showing the most associated TCRs and HLA-C alleles showing the fewest. The study listed 150 to 200 TCR beta chains as associated with cytomegalovirus. In this cohort, only TCR beta chains were sequenced, and detectable features were limited by the absence of alpha or paired-chain data. The sequencing pipeline was judged likely to have produced a cluster of highly shared sequence variants as a technical artifact. A later analysis reported that several top co-occurrence clusters appeared linked to parvovirus B19, influenza, CMV and Epstein-Barr virus. The presence/absence analyses assumed that sequencing depth was roughly uniform across donors, and that assumption may not be true. V-gene and J-gene trimming of TCR beta chains was associated with a missense DCLRE1C variant in a later genetic analysis, and the association was replicated in an independent cohort. Because HLA typing was unavailable for some donors at each locus, only the typed subset was used in association tests. In both the original and validation cohorts, the classifier was reported to diagnose cytomegalovirus status with high specificity and sensitivity. Correlated functional status among segregating V segments might be attributable to linkage disequilibrium, but an unknown experimental factor could not be ruled out. The only immune exposure information available for the cohort was CMV serostatus. Specific HLA alleles were associated with 18,000 or so TCR beta sequences at a false discovery rate of 0.05 in a later analysis. A further reported finding was that TCR beta sequences accurately predicted the HLA-A and HLA-B alleles for most subjects in the first cohort. When HLA alleles, especially DR and DQ, strongly co-occurred, attributing TCR associations to individual alleles was difficult. The earlier analysis of 450 to 700 of the donors excluded roughly 16 rarely observed V segments, including chromosome 9 orphons, because counts were too low. In a later analysis, HLA-associated TCR beta chains showed more clonal expansion and lower generation probabilities than non-associated chains that were equally common. The 87-base-pair reads could not distinguish some IMGT-functional V segments, including TRBV6-2 and TRBV6-3, so those segments were excluded. According to the authors, the approach could potentially be generalized to other disease states and immunological phenotypes. A later genetic analysis reported fewer N-insertions in productive TCRs among donors in an Asian-associated ancestry cluster than the roughly 700-donor mean.

In total, 666 healthy bone marrow donors made up the cohort. At the time of sampling, all cohort members were nominally healthy, though unrecorded immune exposures were likely present. The donor was CMV seropositive and belonged to the group of 250 to 300 seropositive cohort members. Each donor provided a peripheral blood sample, and peripheral blood mononuclear cells were used for TCR beta sequencing. The Qiagen DNeasy Blood Extraction Kit was used to extract genomic DNA from the blood cell samples. Library generation was performed with the immunoSEQ multiplex PCR assay. A mixture of 60 forward primers for TCR Vbeta segments and 13 reverse primers for TCR Jbeta segments was used in the multiplex PCR. The CDR3 region of rearranged TCR beta genes was amplified from genomic DNA with a multiplex PCR assay. On the Illumina HiSeq System, the amplified TCR beta libraries were sequenced as 87-base-pair reads. The original pipeline was this. A later analysis counted tens of millions of unique TCR beta chains across the 666 repertoires, and approximately 11 million of these chains were shared by at least two donors. A nearest-neighbor algorithm error-corrected the raw reads and collapsed the reads into unique sequences, merging closely related sequences to remove PCR and sequencing errors. V, D and J gene segments were assigned by aligning CDR3 sequences to IMGT reference sequences. For a sequence to be retained, a match of at least six nucleotides was required to both a V gene segment and a J gene segment. A rearrangement was called productive if the CDR3 had no stop codons and remained in frame with V and J, and every other rearrangement was called non-productive. Following IMGT convention, CDR3 was defined as the stretch from the second conserved V-encoded cysteine to the conserved J-encoded phenylalanine. Sequences without an unambiguous match to a single V gene segment were excluded from the earlier analysis of about 640 of the donors. In an earlier analysis of approximately 550 of the donors, V segments were called functional above 56.7% productive rearrangements and were called segregating when the between-donor standard deviation exceeded 5%. To diagnose cytomegalovirus status from the catalog of TCR beta chain sequences, a statistical classification framework was built. In a later analysis, V and J genes were assigned by comparing TCR nucleotide sequences against IMGT/GENE-DB human TR gene sequences. In a later analysis, CDR3 sequences and most-parsimonious VDJ recombination scenarios were assigned using the TCRdist pipeline. In a later analysis, each TCR beta chain was defined by its CDR3 amino acid sequence together with its V-gene family, and reads without a unique V-gene family were excluded. As a way to deal with suspected cross-contamination and a sequencing artifact, a later analysis dropped 450 to 600 nucleotide sequences that were highly shared and had low generation probability. In a later analysis, a clonal expansion index for each public chain was calculated from normalized within-repertoire ranks of inferred template counts. In a later analysis, generation probabilities were computed using a VDJ recombination model fitted to out-of-frame rearrangements, and the results were checked against IGoR. In a later analysis, TCR-TCR, TCR-HLA and TCR-CMV co-occurrence was scored with hypergeometric tests, and a repertoire-size bias correction was applied to TCR pairs. A later analysis estimated false discovery rates by permuting HLA or CMV assignments 20 times. In a later analysis, co-occurring TCRs were grouped using DBSCAN, with TCRdist sequence similarity added in when clustering inside HLA-allele-positive subsets. Repertoires with fewer than 30,000 or more than 120,000 public chains were left out of co-occurrence clustering, as were a handful of repertoires with anomalous nucleotide sharing. The table comes from immuneACCESS by way of TCRdb, which keeps in-frame sequences with V and J called. Part of the clones is missing from these tables; in studies checked, under half for an unresolved V gene and the rest for unknown reasons. V and J calls and clone size are as listed in that table; D and trimming were resolved from the DNA. This sample has about 190,000 clones in its table, and more than 65% of those were observed once. The ten largest clones represent 2.5% to 3.5% of the sample.

The CDR3, from cysteine to phenylalanine, totals 15 residues. The sequence is cut down to CDR3 DNA, 45 bases in frame from base 1. Trimming at the junction amounts to 2 bases on V and 2 bases on J, and the germline ends lie 11 bases apart. As encoded in the germline V gene (reference sequence), CDR1 is LNHNV while CDR2 is YYDKDF. This receptor was obtained from a woman aged 25 to 39 in good health and CMV-seropositive. The sample comprised PBMCs. The rearrangement combines TRBV15 with TRBJ2-3; perhaps TRBD1 is the D gene, with 5 bases matching. The bases read TGTGCCACCAGCAGACAGGGTAGGGACACAGATACGCAGTATTTT. Translated, this is CATSRQGRDTDTQYF.